Listed here are 23 T cell receptor beta chains from one sample, sequenced in a study of Ad26.COV2.S vaccination and SARS-CoV-2 variants. Indicated treatment: over 15 received Ad26.COV2.S at low or high dose, single or two shots; about 5 received placebo; per-sample allocation not given. The samples were gathered on day 63 after the first injection of vaccine or placebo. Measured with immunoSEQ multiplex PCR; TCRdb has only the in-frame clones, and not every one. The sample shows approximately 340,000 clones, around 84% of them seen only once. The source was peripheral blood, collected in a trial of Ad26.COV2.S vaccine versus placebo. The receptor set was obtained from a person aged 18 to 65 who received the Ad26.COV2.S COVID-19 vaccine or a placebo.

The gene calls are TRBV5-4 and TRBJ2-3; 14 positions match TRBD2. Germline V lookup: CDR1 SGHNT, CDR2 YYREEE (reference sequence). The V and J ends lost 0 bases and 0 bases, in that order; junction bases with no gene match: 3. CDR3 size: 18 residues. The CDR3 nucleotides read TGTGCCAGCAGCTTGGGACTAGCGGGGGGGTCGAGCACAGATACGCAGTATTTT. It translates to CASSLGLAGGSSTDTQYF.

The chain carries TRBV5-1 and TRBJ2-1; 8 nucleotides align to TRBD1. The CDR3 loop spans 15 amino acids. Germline V lookup: CDR1 SGHRS, CDR2 YFSETQ. Trimming removed 4 bases from V and 8 bases from J; junction bases left unmatched: 11. CDR3 in DNA: TGCGCCAGCAGCCCACCCAGGACAGGGTTCGATGAGCAGTTCTTC. Protein: CASSPPRTGFDEQFF. The full variable domain, rest sourced from reference TRBV5-1 and TRBJ2-1, is KAGVTQTPRYLIKTRGQQVTLSCSPISGHRSVSWYQQTPGQGLQFLFEYFSETQRNKGNFPGRFSGRQFSNSRSEMNVSTLELGDSALYLCASSPPRTGFDEQFFGPGTRLTVL.

This rearrangement joins TRBV19 to TRBJ2-4; 7 nucleotides align to TRBD1. V lost 3 bases to trimming and J lost 3 bases; unmatched junction nucleotides: 5. The CDR3 contains 15 residues. Germline CDR1 and CDR2: LNHDA and SQIVND (reference sequence). The CDR3 coding sequence is TGTGCCAGTAGTATTGGACAGGAGGTCAAAAACATTCAGTACTTC. This encodes CASSIGQEVKNIQYF.

This chain joins TRBV5-1 and TRBJ2-7; 11 bases map to TRBD1. This CDR3 comprises 15 residues. Trimming removed 7 bases from V and 1 base from J; junction bases left unmatched: 7. In germline, CDR1 is SGHRS, CDR2 YFSETQ. CDR3 loop: CASGTGTGGSYEQYF. In DNA form, the CDR3 reads TGCGCCAGCGGTACCGGGACAGGGGGATCCTACGAGCAGTACTTC.

The rearrangement uses TRBV5-1 and TRBJ2-1, with TRBD2 matching 8 bases. The CDR3 is made up of 16 amino acids. J was trimmed by 4 bases and V by 3 bases; bases with no gene match: 9. Germline CDR1 is SGHRS and CDR2 is YFSETQ. As DNA, the CDR3 is TGCGCCAGCAGCTCGACTAGCGCTTTCCAATACAATGAGCAGTTCTTC. Its translation: CASSSTSAFQYNEQFF.

This chain joins TRBV5-1 and TRBJ1-1; D not certain. V dropped 2 bases and J dropped 0 bases, with 14 bases sitting between them. Germline CDR1 reads SGHRS; CDR2 reads YFSETQ. The CDR3 spans 16 residues. DNA of the CDR3: TGCGCCAGCAGCTTAGGATGGGTCAACATGAACACTGAAGCTTTCTTT. Translated: CASSLGWVNMNTEAFF.

This clone was counted once. The chain links TRBV7-2 to TRBJ2-1; 9 bases align to TRBD1. Germline CDR1 and CDR2: SGHTA and FQGNSA. The CDR3 totals 16 residues. After removal of 2 bases from V and 8 bases from J, the junction contained 10 bases not matched to a gene. The CDR3 nucleotides read TGTGCCAGCAGCTTAAAGCAGGGACAGGGTGGCGATGAGCAGTTCTTC. It translates to CASSLKQGQGGDEQFF.

This clone was seen more than once but under ten times. The chain links TRBV5-6 to TRBJ1-1; TRBD1 matches 11 bases. The CDR3 spans 13 residues. Germline CDR1 and CDR2: SGHDT and YYEEEE. V lost 7 bases, J lost 8 bases, and 7 bases stayed unmatched. The CDR3 region has the DNA TGTGCCAGCGGTACAGGGACAGGGGGGGAAGCTTTCTTT. Residues: CASGTGTGGEAFF. Supplemented by reference TRBV5-6 and TRBJ1-1, the full variable domain reads DAGVTQSPTHLIKTRGQQVTLRCSPKSGHDTVSWYQQALGQGPQFIFQYYEEEERQRGNFPDRFSGHQFPNYSSELNVNALLLGDSALYLCASGTGTGGEAFFGQGTRLTVV.

CDR3 DNA sequence: TGTGCCAGCAGTTTACGGGAGCGGGTCTACGAGCAGTACTTC. It yields the protein CASSLRERVYEQYF. V gene TRBV28 combines with J gene TRBJ2-7, with a possible D match to TRBD2 (6 bases). The V and J ends lost 2 bases and 3 bases respectively, with 11 bases between them. CDR1 is MDHEN and CDR2 is SYDVKM in the germline V gene. The CDR3 contains 14 residues.

The chain recombines TRBV2 with TRBJ1-4, with a possible D match to TRBD1 (5 bases). Germline V CDR1 and CDR2: SNHLY, FYNNEI. This CDR3 is built from 15 residues. V was trimmed by 5 bases and J by 7 bases, leaving 17 bases between them. The CDR3 loop reads CASSSTHPTGEKLFF. CDR3 nucleotide sequence: TGTGCCAGCAGTTCGACTCACCCCACAGGTGAAAAACTGTTTTTT.

The chain carries TRBV30 and TRBJ1-5, with TRBD1 as a possible D gene (6 bases). Deletions cut 4 bases from V and 2 bases from J, with 12 bases between. CDR1 is GTSNPN and CDR2 is SVGIG in the germline V gene (reference sequence). The CDR3 is 14 residues long. Here the CDR3 reads CAWTTGFGNQPQHF. CDR3 sequence (DNA): TGTGCCTGGACCACAGGGTTTGGCAATCAGCCCCAGCATTTT.

Comment on this clone: Other DNA sequences in the sample encode the same CDR3. This chain joins TRBV15 and TRBJ2-7; the match to TRBD1 covers 7 bases. CDR1 and CDR2 from the germline V gene are LNHNV and YYDKDF (reference sequence). The CDR3 extends over 13 amino acids. Losses at the gene ends were 0 bases for V and 7 bases for J; bases not matched to a gene: 3. CDR3 region: CATSRDRGREQYF. For the CDR3, the DNA is TGTGCCACCAGCAGAGATAGGGGGCGGGAGCAGTACTTC.

The V gene is TRBV29-1, the J gene TRBJ2-7; TRBD1 matches 7 bases. Germline V gives CDR1 SQVTM, CDR2 ANQGSEA. Losses at the gene ends were 4 bases for V and 3 bases for J; bases not matched to a gene: 6. This CDR3 has 13 amino acids. This CDR3 reads CSVGGRGNYEQYF. The CDR3 DNA sequence: TGCAGCGTTGGGGGCAGGGGGAACTACGAGCAGTACTTC.

J is TRBJ1-1 and V is TRBV12-5; D unresolved. Germline-derived CDR1 and CDR2 are LGHNT and FRNRAP. The CDR3 sequence is 14 residues long. Trimming removed 3 bases at V and 2 bases at J, with 10 bases between. The CDR3 bases are TGTGCTAGTGGTTTATTTGGCGGAAACACTGAAGCTTTCTTT. Translating gives CASGLFGGNTEAFF.

This clone appeared once. V is TRBV24-1 and J is TRBJ2-7, with a tentative D call TRBD1 (5 bases). Trimming removed 7 bases from V and 2 bases from J, with 23 bases in between. The V gene's germline CDR1 is KGHDR and CDR2 SFDVKD. The CDR3 sequence is 17 residues long. The CDR3 loop reads CATRARLLTTVPYEQYF. The CDR3 region has the DNA TGTGCCACCAGGGCCCGACTCCTAACGACAGTCCCCTACGAGCAGTACTTC.

This chain joins TRBV28 and TRBJ2-3; 9 bases align to TRBD2. CDR1 is MDHEN and CDR2 is SYDVKM in the germline V gene. Trimming removed 5 bases from V and 4 bases from J; junction bases left unmatched: 10. The CDR3 runs to 16 residues. The CDR3 here is CASSPSSAGGADTQYF. The CDR3 DNA follows: TGTGCCAGCAGTCCCAGTTCGGCGGGAGGGGCAGATACGCAGTATTTT.

The CDR3 loop is CASRVRLASYEQYF. DNA for the CDR3: TGTGCCAGCAGGGTTAGACTAGCTTCCTACGAGCAGTACTTC. The V call is TRBV5-5, the J call TRBJ2-7; TRBD2 matches 7 bases. Unmatched junction bases numbered 6, after V lost 5 bases and J lost 1 base. CDR3 length: 14 amino acids. CDR1 and CDR2 (germline): SGHKS, YYEKEE (reference sequence).

The J gene is TRBJ1-5, the V gene TRBV27; the D gene is possibly TRBD1 (6 bases). This CDR3 is 16 amino acids long. V lost 5 bases to trimming and J lost 9 bases, with 23 bases between them. Germline V gives CDR1 MNHEY, CDR2 SMNVEV (reference sequence). The CDR3 loop reads CASSTSDRRGAGPQHF. CDR3 nucleotide sequence: TGTGCCAGCAGTACCAGCGACAGGCGAGGAGCCGGGCCCCAGCATTTT.

This chain links TRBV2 with TRBJ2-5; D is uncertain. CDR1 is SNHLY, CDR2 FYNNEI, per germline. Trimming stripped 3 bases from V and 1 base from J, with 6 bases between. This CDR3 has 13 amino acids. CDR3 DNA sequence: TGTGCCAGCAGTGATGTCCCCCAAGAGACCCAGTACTTC. Protein sequence: CASSDVPQETQYF.

This clone is a singleton in its sample. J is TRBJ1-2 and V is TRBV20-1; D not resolved. Trimming took off 7 bases at V and 3 bases at J, with 12 bases between the two ends. Germline assignment: CDR1 DFQATT and CDR2 SNEGSKA (reference sequence). The CDR3 has 12 residues. CDR3 bases: TGCAGTGGTAGTTCCGTCTACTATGGCTACACCTTC. Encoded protein: CSGSSVYYGYTF.

The gene calls are TRBV5-1 and TRBJ2-3; 8 positions match TRBD2. CDR3 length equals 14 residues. J gave up 6 bases and V 4 bases, and 7 bases lay outside the gene matches. CDR1 is SGHRS and CDR2 is YFSETQ in the germline V gene. The CDR3: CASSTGGDWDTQYF. The CDR3 DNA sequence: TGCGCCAGCAGCACGGGAGGGGACTGGGATACGCAGTATTTT.

The genes are TRBV19 and TRBJ1-1, with D uncertain. Trimming shortened V by 7 bases and J by 3 bases, and 12 bases separated the two germline ends. Germline V gene sequence: CDR1 LNHDA, CDR2 SQIVND (reference sequence). This CDR3 region has 13 residues. CDR3 coding DNA: TGTGCCAGTACGCGGGAGGAATACACTGAAGCTTTCTTT. Protein product: CASTREEYTEAFF.

The rearrangement joins TRBV5-1 to TRBJ1-4; TRBD1 agrees at 8 bases. Trimming took 3 bases from V and 3 from J; bases not matched to a gene: 4. The CDR3 extends over 15 amino acids. The germline gives CDR1 SGHRS, CDR2 YFSETQ. The CDR3: CASSSQGAANEKLFF. The CDR3 region has the DNA TGCGCCAGCAGCTCCCAGGGGGCAGCTAATGAAAAACTGTTTTTT.